A selection of T cell receptor beta chains follows, all from one sample in a study of T cell repertoires in cytomegalovirus infection. TCRdb re-called the reads through MiXCR, storing one row per CDR3 protein. The repertoire has fewer than 350,000 distinct CDR3 sequences, 17% of them found once; the top ten carry more than 10%. Material: PBMCs. These receptor sequences come from a human donor in good health (CMV status not recorded). Some clones in this sample may be carry-over from other donors' samples. The CDR3 runs from the conserved cysteine through the conserved F or W. A D gene is named only where the DNA matches it firmly.

v_gene: TRBV7-8; d_gene: .; j_gene: TRBJ2-2; CDR3aa: CAARPGIPTGELFF
v_gene: TRBV3-1; d_gene: TRBD2; j_gene: TRBJ2-2; CDR3aa: CASSQEKIAGDTGELFF
v_gene: TRBV29-1; d_gene: .; j_gene: TRBJ1-1; CDR3aa: CSVDAGRSTEAFF
v_gene: TRBV4-1; d_gene: TRBD1; j_gene: TRBJ1-6; CDR3aa: CASSPRGGQGNSPLHF
v_gene: TRBV7-9; d_gene: TRBD2; j_gene: TRBJ2-1; CDR3aa: CASTIPPAGGLNEQFF
v_gene: TRBV6-5; d_gene: TRBD2; j_gene: TRBJ2-3; CDR3aa: CASSYSGPGGAQYF
v_gene: TRBV7-2; d_gene: TRBD2; j_gene: TRBJ2-1; CDR3aa: CASSFQRGTYEQFF
v_gene: TRBV20-1; d_gene: TRBD2; j_gene: TRBJ2-1; CDR3aa: CSAKIAGVYNEQFF
v_gene: TRBV6-6; d_gene: .; j_gene: TRBJ1-5; CDR3aa: CASSYSPVGDRQPQHF
v_gene: TRBV28; d_gene: TRBD1; j_gene: TRBJ2-1; CDR3aa: CASSPWGTGFYNEQFF
v_gene: TRBV10-3; d_gene: TRBD1; j_gene: TRBJ1-5; CDR3aa: CAISDRGQVHQPQHF
v_gene: TRBV12-3/TRBV12-4; d_gene: .; j_gene: TRBJ1-2; CDR3aa: CASSRVGEYGYTF
v_gene: TRBV28; d_gene: TRBD1; j_gene: TRBJ2-7; CDR3aa: CASSILGQGHEQYF
v_gene: TRBV20-1; d_gene: TRBD1; j_gene: TRBJ1-6; CDR3aa: CSARLVIQGTNSPLHF
v_gene: TRBV7-9; d_gene: .; j_gene: TRBJ1-5; CDR3aa: CATEVSNQPQHF
v_gene: TRBV19; d_gene: .; j_gene: TRBJ1-5; CDR3aa: CASRLNIFSNQPQHF
v_gene: TRBV11-1; d_gene: TRBD1; j_gene: TRBJ1-1; CDR3aa: CASSFTDRGTEAFF
v_gene: TRBV7-2; d_gene: .; j_gene: TRBJ1-2; CDR3aa: CASSLARQSGYTF
v_gene: TRBV24-1; d_gene: TRBD2; j_gene: TRBJ2-1; CDR3aa: CATSDAGEGNEQFF
v_gene: TRBV5-8; d_gene: .; j_gene: TRBJ2-5; CDR3aa: CASSHGRAMETQYF
v_gene: TRBV6-6; d_gene: .; j_gene: TRBJ2-7; CDR3aa: CATKTPTAGTPYEQYF
v_gene: TRBV28; d_gene: TRBD1; j_gene: TRBJ1-5; CDR3aa: CASSSGTGYQPQHF
v_gene: TRBV6-6; d_gene: TRBD2; j_gene: TRBJ2-3; CDR3aa: CASSSGRGSTDTQYF
v_gene: TRBV6-6; d_gene: TRBD1; j_gene: TRBJ2-5; CDR3aa: CASLYYGQEETRYF
v_gene: TRBV6-1; d_gene: TRBD1; j_gene: TRBJ1-4; CDR3aa: CASSEEVGGGEKLFF
v_gene: TRBV4-1; d_gene: TRBD1; j_gene: TRBJ1-5; CDR3aa: CASSQERDRYQPQHF
v_gene: TRBV5-1; d_gene: .; j_gene: TRBJ2-7; CDR3aa: CASSPGGGIRTYEQYF
v_gene: TRBV12-3/TRBV12-4; d_gene: .; j_gene: TRBJ1-5; CDR3aa: CASSLAAVDQPQHF
v_gene: TRBV7-2; d_gene: .; j_gene: TRBJ2-1; CDR3aa: CASSMDSDGEQFF
v_gene: TRBV7-9; d_gene: TRBD1; j_gene: TRBJ2-2; CDR3aa: CASSFPGQGPGELFF
v_gene: TRBV7-9; d_gene: .; j_gene: TRBJ2-3; CDR3aa: CASSLASTDTQYF
v_gene: TRBV20-1; d_gene: .; j_gene: TRBJ2-7; CDR3aa: CSARKAPTGAYEQYF
v_gene: TRBV29-1; d_gene: TRBD2; j_gene: TRBJ2-2; CDR3aa: CSVRTSDVNTGELFF
v_gene: TRBV5-1; d_gene: .; j_gene: TRBJ2-6; CDR3aa: CASSQGQPGANVLTF
v_gene: TRBV2; d_gene: TRBD1; j_gene: TRBJ1-2; CDR3aa: CASTGTGGNSGYTF
v_gene: TRBV28; d_gene: .; j_gene: TRBJ2-3; CDR3aa: CASSGVFSPNSTTQYF
v_gene: TRBV28; d_gene: .; j_gene: TRBJ1-1; CDR3aa: CASSPWGPREAFF
v_gene: TRBV18; d_gene: .; j_gene: TRBJ1-1; CDR3aa: CASSRGGRPLNTEAFF
v_gene: TRBV5-8; d_gene: TRBD1; j_gene: TRBJ1-1; CDR3aa: CASSLARTGDRANTEAFF
v_gene: TRBV7-4; d_gene: .; j_gene: TRBJ2-3; CDR3aa: CASSFGGGGDADTQYF
v_gene: TRBV28; d_gene: .; j_gene: TRBJ2-7; CDR3aa: CASSSTLGYEQYF
v_gene: TRBV7-8; d_gene: TRBD1; j_gene: TRBJ1-3; CDR3aa: CASSSIYRGELDF
v_gene: TRBV5-5; d_gene: TRBD2; j_gene: TRBJ2-3; CDR3aa: CASSKLATSTDTQYF
v_gene: TRBV20-1; d_gene: .; j_gene: TRBJ2-5; CDR3aa: CSARDLGGQPQETQYF
v_gene: TRBV7-2; d_gene: TRBD2; j_gene: TRBJ2-3; CDR3aa: CASSSPSGGPTQYF
v_gene: TRBV3-1; d_gene: TRBD1; j_gene: TRBJ2-7; CDR3aa: CASSQGDSFYEQYF
v_gene: TRBV6-1; d_gene: TRBD1; j_gene: TRBJ1-6; CDR3aa: CASSEVGTENSPLHF
v_gene: TRBV6-6; d_gene: .; j_gene: TRBJ1-5; CDR3aa: CASSYSYSNQPQHF
v_gene: TRBV7-8; d_gene: .; j_gene: TRBJ2-1; CDR3aa: CASSVGDLTYYNEQFF
v_gene: TRBV24-1; d_gene: .; j_gene: TRBJ2-5; CDR3aa: CATSGSSAWETQYF
v_gene: TRBV20-1; d_gene: .; j_gene: TRBJ1-1; CDR3aa: CSAAQGLNTEAFF